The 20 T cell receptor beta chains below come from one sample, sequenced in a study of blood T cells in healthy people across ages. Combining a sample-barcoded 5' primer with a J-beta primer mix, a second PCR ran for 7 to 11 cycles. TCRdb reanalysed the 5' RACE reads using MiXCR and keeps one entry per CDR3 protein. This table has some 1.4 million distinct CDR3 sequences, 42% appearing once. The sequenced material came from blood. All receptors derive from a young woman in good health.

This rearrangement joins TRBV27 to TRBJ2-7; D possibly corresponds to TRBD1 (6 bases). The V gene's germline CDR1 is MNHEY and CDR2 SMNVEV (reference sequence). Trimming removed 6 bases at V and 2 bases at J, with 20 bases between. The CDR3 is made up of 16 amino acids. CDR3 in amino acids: CASSRNTGTLAYEQYF. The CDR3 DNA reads TGTGCCAGCAGCCGAAACACCGGGACATTGGCCTACGAGCAGTACTTC.

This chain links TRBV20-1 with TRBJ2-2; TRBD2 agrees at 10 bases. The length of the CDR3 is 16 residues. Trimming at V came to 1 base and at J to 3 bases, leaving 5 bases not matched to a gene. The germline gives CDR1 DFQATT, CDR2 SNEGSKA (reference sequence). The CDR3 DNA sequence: TGCAGTGCTAGAGTTGCCAGCGGGGGGGACACCGGGGAGCTGTTTTTT. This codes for CSARVASGGDTGELFF.

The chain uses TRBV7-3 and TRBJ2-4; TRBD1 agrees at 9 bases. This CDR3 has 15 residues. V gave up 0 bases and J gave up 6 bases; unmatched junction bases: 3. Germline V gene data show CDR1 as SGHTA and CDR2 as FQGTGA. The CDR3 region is CASSLTGQGTNIQYF. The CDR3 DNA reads TGTGCCAGCAGCTTAACGGGACAGGGCACAAACATTCAGTACTTC.

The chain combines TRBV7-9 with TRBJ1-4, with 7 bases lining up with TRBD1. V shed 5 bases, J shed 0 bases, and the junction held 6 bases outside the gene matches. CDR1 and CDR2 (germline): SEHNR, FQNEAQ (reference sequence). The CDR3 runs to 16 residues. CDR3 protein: CASSPGQETTNEKLFF. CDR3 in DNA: TGTGCCAGCAGCCCCGGACAGGAGACAACTAATGAAAAACTGTTTTTT.

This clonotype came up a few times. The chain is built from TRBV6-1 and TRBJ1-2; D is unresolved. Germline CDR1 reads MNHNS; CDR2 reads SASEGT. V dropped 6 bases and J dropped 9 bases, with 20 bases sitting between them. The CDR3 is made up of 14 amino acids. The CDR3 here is CASRAEWSTASYTF. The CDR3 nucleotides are TGTGCCAGCAGGGCGGAATGGTCCACCGCGAGCTACACCTTC.

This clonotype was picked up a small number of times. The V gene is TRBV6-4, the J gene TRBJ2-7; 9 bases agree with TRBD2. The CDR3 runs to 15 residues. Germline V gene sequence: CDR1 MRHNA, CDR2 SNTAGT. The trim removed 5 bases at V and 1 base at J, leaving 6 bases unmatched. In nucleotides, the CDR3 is TGTGCCAGCAGTACTCTAGCGGGGCCGTCCTACGAGCAGTACTTC. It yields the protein CASSTLAGPSYEQYF.

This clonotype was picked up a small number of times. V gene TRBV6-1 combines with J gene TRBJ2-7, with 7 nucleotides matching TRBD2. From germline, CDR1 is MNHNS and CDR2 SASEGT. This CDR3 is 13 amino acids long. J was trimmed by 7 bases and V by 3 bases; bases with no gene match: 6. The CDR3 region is CASSEFPAGEQYF. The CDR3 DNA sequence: TGTGCCAGCAGTGAGTTTCCAGCGGGAGAGCAGTACTTC.

The CDR3 DNA follows: TGCGCCAGCAGCCCCCTGCCGACTAGCGGGGGCCGCAATGAGCAGTTCTTC. As protein: CASSPLPTSGGRNEQFF. This sequence joins TRBV5-1 and TRBJ2-1; 12 bases agree with TRBD2. This CDR3 is 17 amino acids long. Unmatched junction bases numbered 11, after V lost 4 bases and J lost 6 bases. Germline V gene data show CDR1 as SGHRS and CDR2 as YFSETQ.

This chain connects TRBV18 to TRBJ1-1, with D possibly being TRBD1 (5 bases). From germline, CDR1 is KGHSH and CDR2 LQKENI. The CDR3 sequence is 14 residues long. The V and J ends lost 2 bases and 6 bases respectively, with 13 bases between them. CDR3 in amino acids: CASSPAGTGAEAFF. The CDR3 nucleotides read TGTGCCAGCTCACCAGCAGGGACGGGTGCTGAAGCTTTCTTT.

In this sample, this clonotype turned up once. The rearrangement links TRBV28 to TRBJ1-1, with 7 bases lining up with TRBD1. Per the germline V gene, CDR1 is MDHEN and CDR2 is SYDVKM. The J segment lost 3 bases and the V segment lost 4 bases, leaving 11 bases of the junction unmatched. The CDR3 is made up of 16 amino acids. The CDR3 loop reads CASSYPERGHDTEAFF. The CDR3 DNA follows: TGTGCCAGCAGTTACCCGGAAAGGGGGCATGACACTGAAGCTTTCTTT.

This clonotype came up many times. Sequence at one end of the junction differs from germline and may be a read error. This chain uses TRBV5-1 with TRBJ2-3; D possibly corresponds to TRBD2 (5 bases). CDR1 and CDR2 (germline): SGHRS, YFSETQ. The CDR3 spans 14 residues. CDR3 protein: CASSLEGPTDTQYF. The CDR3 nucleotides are TGTGCCAGCAGCTTAGAGGGCCCCACAGATACGCAGTATTTT. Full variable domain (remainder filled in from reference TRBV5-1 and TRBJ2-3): KAGVTQTPRYLIKTRGQQVTLSCSPISGHRSVSWYQQTPGQGLQFLFEYFSETQRNKGNFPGRFSGRQFSNSRSEMNVSTLELGDSALYLCASSLEGPTDTQYFGPGTRLTVL.

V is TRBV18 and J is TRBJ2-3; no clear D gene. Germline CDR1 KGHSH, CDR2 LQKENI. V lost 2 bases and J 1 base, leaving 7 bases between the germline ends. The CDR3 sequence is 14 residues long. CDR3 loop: CASSPATGTDTQYF. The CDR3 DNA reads TGTGCCAGCTCACCAGCGACCGGCACAGATACGCAGTATTTT.

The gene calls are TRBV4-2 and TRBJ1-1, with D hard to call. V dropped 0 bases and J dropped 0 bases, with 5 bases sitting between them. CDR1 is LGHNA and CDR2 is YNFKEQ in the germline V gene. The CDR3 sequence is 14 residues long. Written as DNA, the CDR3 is TGTGCCAGCAGCCAAGAGGAGATGAACACTGAAGCTTTCTTT. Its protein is CASSQEEMNTEAFF.

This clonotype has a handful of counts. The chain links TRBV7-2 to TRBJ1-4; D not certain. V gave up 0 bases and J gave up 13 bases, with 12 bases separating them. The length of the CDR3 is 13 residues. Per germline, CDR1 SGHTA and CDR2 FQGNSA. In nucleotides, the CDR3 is TGTGCCAGCAGCTTAGCGCTTCTGGGAGGACTGTTTTTT. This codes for CASSLALLGGLFF. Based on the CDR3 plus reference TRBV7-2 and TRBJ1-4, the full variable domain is GAGVSQSPSNKVTEKGKDVELRCDPISGHTALYWYRQSLGQGLEFLIYFQGNSAPDKSGLPSDRFSAERTGGSVSTLTIQRTQQEDSAVYLCASSLALLGGLFFGSGTQLSVL.

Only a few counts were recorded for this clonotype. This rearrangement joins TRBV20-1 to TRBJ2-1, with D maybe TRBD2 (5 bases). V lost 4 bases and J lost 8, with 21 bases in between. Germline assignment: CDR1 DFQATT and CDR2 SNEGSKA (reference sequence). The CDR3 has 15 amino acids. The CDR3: CSATKRRLGSDEQFF. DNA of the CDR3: TGCAGTGCTACTAAGCGGCGTTTAGGGTCGGATGAGCAGTTCTTC.

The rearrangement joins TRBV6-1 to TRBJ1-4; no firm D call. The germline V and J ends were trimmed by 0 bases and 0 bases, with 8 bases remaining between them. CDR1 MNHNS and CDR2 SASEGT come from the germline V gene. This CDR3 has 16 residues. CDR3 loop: CASSEAGGPTNEKLFF. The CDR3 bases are TGTGCCAGCAGTGAAGCGGGAGGACCAACTAATGAAAAACTGTTTTTT.

CDR3 amino acids: CSVRSPDRDPTNEKLFF. The CDR3 DNA reads as TGCAGCGTTAGGAGCCCGGACAGAGATCCAACTAATGAAAAACTGTTTTTT. V gene TRBV29-1 combines with J gene TRBJ1-4, with D possibly matching TRBD1 (6 bases). The CDR3 is 17 residues long. V shed 5 bases and J shed 0 bases, with 19 bases lying between them. The germline V gene encodes CDR1 SQVTM and CDR2 ANQGSEA.

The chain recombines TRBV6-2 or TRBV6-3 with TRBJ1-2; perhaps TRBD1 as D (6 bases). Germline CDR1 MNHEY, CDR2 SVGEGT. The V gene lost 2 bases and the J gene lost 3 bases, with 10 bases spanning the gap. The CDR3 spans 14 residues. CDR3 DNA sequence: TGTGCCAGCAGTTACGAGGGGACACACTATGGCTACACCTTC. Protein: CASSYEGTHYGYTF.

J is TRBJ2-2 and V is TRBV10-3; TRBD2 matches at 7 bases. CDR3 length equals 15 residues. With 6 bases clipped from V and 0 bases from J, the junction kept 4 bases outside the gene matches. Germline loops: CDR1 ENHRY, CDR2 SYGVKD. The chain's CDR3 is CAIRPGLANTGELFF. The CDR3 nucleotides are TGTGCCATCAGACCTGGACTAGCGAACACCGGGGAGCTGTTTTTT.

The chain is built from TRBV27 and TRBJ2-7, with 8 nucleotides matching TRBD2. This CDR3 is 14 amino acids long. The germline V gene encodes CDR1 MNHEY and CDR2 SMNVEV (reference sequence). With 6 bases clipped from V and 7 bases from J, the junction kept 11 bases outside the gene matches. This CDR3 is CASSLIGGANEQYF. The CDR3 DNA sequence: TGTGCCAGCAGCTTAATCGGGGGGGCGAATGAGCAGTACTTC.